A selection of T cell receptor beta chains follows, all from one sample in a study of T cell clones after liver transplantation. Method: immunoSEQ multiplex PCR; TCRdb's copy keeps in-frame clones and lacks some. Seen here are approximately 72,000 clones, more than 75% observed once, and the top ten hold roughly 2.7%. Sequenced material: CD4+ T cells from blood, taken before liver transplant. These receptors originate from a human donor who received a liver transplant. Each CDR3 is given with its conserved first and last residue. Each record gives: J gene, clone size, V gene, D gene, CDR3 protein, CDR3 DNA. The D gene is left open where the match is weak. Where a row states a size, it is once, few, many or the class of an expanded clone; other rows omit it.

J gene: TRBJ2-7
clone size: NA
V gene: TRBV15
D gene: TRBD1
CDR3 protein: CATSRVTGTGVSYEQYF
CDR3 DNA: TGTGCCACCAGCAGAGTCACAGGGACAGGGGTATCCTACGAGCAGTACTTC

J gene: TRBJ2-4
clone size: once
V gene: TRBV7-2
D gene: NA
CDR3 protein: CASSLTIAKNIQYF
CDR3 DNA: TGTGCCAGCAGCTTGACTATAGCCAAAAACATTCAGTACTTC

J gene: TRBJ2-1
clone size: NA
V gene: TRBV7-2
D gene: NA
CDR3 protein: CASSLLVLGEQFF
CDR3 DNA: TGTGCCAGCAGCTTGCTGGTATTGGGCGAGCAGTTCTTC

J gene: TRBJ1-5
clone size: NA
V gene: TRBV19
D gene: NA
CDR3 protein: CASSMPRGVGSNQPQHF
CDR3 DNA: TGTGCCAGTAGTATGCCCCGGGGAGTCGGAAGCAATCAGCCCCAGCATTTT

J gene: TRBJ2-7
clone size: NA
V gene: TRBV6-5
D gene: NA
CDR3 protein: CASSYRQTSYEQYF
CDR3 DNA: TGTGCCAGCAGTTACAGGCAGACCTCCTACGAGCAGTACTTC

J gene: TRBJ1-2
clone size: NA
V gene: TRBV9
D gene: TRBD1
CDR3 protein: CASSGRQGIYGYTF
CDR3 DNA: TGTGCCAGCAGCGGAAGACAGGGGATCTATGGCTACACCTTC

J gene: TRBJ2-7
clone size: NA
V gene: TRBV7-2
D gene: TRBD2
CDR3 protein: CASSFEGGPYEQYF
CDR3 DNA: TGTGCCAGCAGCTTTGAGGGAGGGCCTTACGAGCAGTACTTC

J gene: TRBJ2-7
clone size: NA
V gene: TRBV6-1
D gene: NA
CDR3 protein: CAALASYEQYF
CDR3 DNA: TGTGCCGCCCTTGCCTCCTACGAGCAGTACTTC

J gene: TRBJ1-1
clone size: NA
V gene: TRBV2
D gene: NA
CDR3 protein: CASSQDMNTEAFF
CDR3 DNA: TGTGCCAGCAGCCAGGACATGAACACTGAAGCTTTCTTT

J gene: TRBJ2-1
clone size: NA
V gene: TRBV11-2
D gene: NA
CDR3 protein: CASRAEASYNEQFF
CDR3 DNA: TGTGCTAGCAGGGCGGAGGCCTCATACAATGAGCAGTTCTTC

J gene: TRBJ1-2
clone size: NA
V gene: TRBV28
D gene: TRBD1
CDR3 protein: CASTTRDRDGYTF
CDR3 DNA: TGTGCCAGCACCACCCGGGACAGGGACGGCTACACCTTC

J gene: TRBJ2-5
clone size: NA
V gene: TRBV5-5
D gene: TRBD2
CDR3 protein: CASSLGLAPGETQYF
CDR3 DNA: TGTGCCAGCAGCCTGGGACTAGCGCCAGGGGAGACCCAGTACTTC

J gene: TRBJ2-7
clone size: NA
V gene: TRBV4-1
D gene: NA
CDR3 protein: CASSQGQGTPSYEQYF
CDR3 DNA: TGCGCCAGCAGCCAAGGGCAAGGGACACCCTCCTACGAGCAGTACTTC

J gene: TRBJ1-1
clone size: NA
V gene: TRBV4-2
D gene: TRBD1
CDR3 protein: CASSQVGTGNTEAFF
CDR3 DNA: TGTGCCAGCAGCCAGGTCGGGACAGGGAACACTGAAGCTTTCTTT

J gene: TRBJ1-4
clone size: NA
V gene: TRBV6-5
D gene: NA
CDR3 protein: CASSYSGTSNEKLFF
CDR3 DNA: TGTGCCAGCAGTTACTCCGGGACGAGTAATGAAAAACTGTTTTTT

J gene: TRBJ2-5
clone size: NA
V gene: TRBV4-2
D gene: TRBD2
CDR3 protein: CASSHFTRGTSGETQYF
CDR3 DNA: TGTGCCAGCAGCCATTTCACCAGGGGGACTAGCGGAGAGACCCAGTACTTC

J gene: TRBJ1-5
clone size: once
V gene: TRBV10-3
D gene: NA
CDR3 protein: CAISESTPGDQPQHF
CDR3 DNA: TGTGCCATCAGTGAGTCGACGCCAGGGGATCAGCCCCAGCATTTT

J gene: TRBJ2-1
clone size: once
V gene: TRBV7-2
D gene: NA
CDR3 protein: CASSLLAQTYNEQFF
CDR3 DNA: TGTGCCAGCAGCTTACTAGCCCAGACCTACAATGAGCAGTTCTTC

J gene: TRBJ1-2
clone size: NA
V gene: TRBV11-3
D gene: NA
CDR3 protein: CASSYSGETGYTF
CDR3 DNA: TGTGCCAGCAGCTATTCGGGGGAAACGGGCTACACCTTC

J gene: TRBJ1-4
clone size: NA
V gene: TRBV2
D gene: NA
CDR3 protein: CASSLEGVGTNEKLFF
CDR3 DNA: TGTGCCAGCAGTCTGGAAGGGGTGGGAACTAATGAAAAACTGTTTTTT

J gene: TRBJ2-3
clone size: NA
V gene: TRBV5-1
D gene: NA
CDR3 protein: CASRLYADTQYF
CDR3 DNA: TGCGCCAGCAGACTGTACGCAGATACGCAGTATTTT

J gene: TRBJ2-7
clone size: NA
V gene: TRBV11-3
D gene: NA
CDR3 protein: CASSRTVGEQYF
CDR3 DNA: TGTGCCAGCAGCAGGACAGTAGGCGAGCAGTACTTC

J gene: TRBJ1-4
clone size: NA
V gene: TRBV9
D gene: TRBD1
CDR3 protein: CASSVGQGGTNEKLFF
CDR3 DNA: TGTGCCAGCAGCGTAGGACAGGGGGGGACTAATGAAAAACTGTTTTTT

J gene: TRBJ1-2
clone size: NA
V gene: TRBV7-9
D gene: TRBD1
CDR3 protein: CASSLGQGLQYGYTF
CDR3 DNA: TGTGCCAGCAGCCTCGGACAGGGGCTGCAGTATGGCTACACCTTC

J gene: TRBJ2-5
clone size: NA
V gene: TRBV7-2
D gene: TRBD2
CDR3 protein: CASSVQRGQETQYF
CDR3 DNA: TGTGCCAGCAGCGTTCAGCGGGGGCAAGAGACCCAGTACTTC

J gene: TRBJ2-1
clone size: NA
V gene: TRBV6-5
D gene: NA
CDR3 protein: CASSQLGRQFF
CDR3 DNA: TGTGCCAGCAGTCAGCTCGGGAGGCAGTTCTTC

J gene: TRBJ2-7
clone size: NA
V gene: TRBV5-4
D gene: NA
CDR3 protein: CASAAGEQYF
CDR3 DNA: TGTGCCAGCGCTGCGGGAGAGCAGTACTTC

J gene: TRBJ1-4
clone size: NA
V gene: TRBV29-1
D gene: NA
CDR3 protein: CSVGEGEKLFF
CDR3 DNA: TGCAGCGTTGGGGAAGGAGAAAAACTGTTTTTT

J gene: TRBJ1-1
clone size: NA
V gene: TRBV5-1
D gene: TRBD1
CDR3 protein: CASSYDRDTEAFF
CDR3 DNA: TGCGCCAGCAGCTACGACAGGGACACTGAAGCTTTCTTT

J gene: TRBJ1-1
clone size: NA
V gene: TRBV27
D gene: TRBD1
CDR3 protein: CASSISDRGDTEAFF
CDR3 DNA: TGTGCCAGCAGTATATCCGACAGGGGAGACACTGAAGCTTTCTTT

J gene: TRBJ1-2
clone size: once
V gene: TRBV6-1
D gene: NA
CDR3 protein: CASSRGGIYGYTF
CDR3 DNA: TGTGCCAGCAGTAGGGGGGGGATCTATGGCTACACCTTC

J gene: TRBJ2-3
clone size: NA
V gene: TRBV28
D gene: NA
CDR3 protein: CASSFTTDTQYF
CDR3 DNA: TGTGCCAGCAGTTTTACCACAGATACGCAGTATTTT

J gene: TRBJ2-6
clone size: NA
V gene: TRBV7-2
D gene: NA
CDR3 protein: CASSLAGERANVLTF
CDR3 DNA: TGTGCCAGCAGCTTAGCTGGGGAAAGAGCCAACGTCCTGACTTTC

J gene: TRBJ2-2
clone size: NA
V gene: TRBV4-2
D gene: TRBD2
CDR3 protein: CASSQDTSGNTGELFF
CDR3 DNA: TGTGCCAGCAGCCAGGATACTAGCGGGAACACCGGGGAGCTGTTTTTT

J gene: TRBJ1-4
clone size: once
V gene: TRBV5-1
D gene: NA
CDR3 protein: CASSFLGATNEKLFF
CDR3 DNA: TGCGCCAGCAGCTTCTTGGGGGCAACTAATGAAAAACTGTTTTTT

J gene: TRBJ2-7
clone size: NA
V gene: TRBV5-6
D gene: NA
CDR3 protein: CASSLDGGDATQYF
CDR3 DNA: TGTGCCAGCAGCTTGGACGGGGGAGACGCGACGCAGTACTTC

J gene: TRBJ2-5
clone size: NA
V gene: TRBV5-1
D gene: TRBD1
CDR3 protein: CASSFDRGQETQYF
CDR3 DNA: TGCGCCAGCAGCTTCGACAGGGGGCAAGAGACCCAGTACTTC

J gene: TRBJ1-2
clone size: NA
V gene: TRBV6-6
D gene: TRBD1
CDR3 protein: CASSQQGAANYGYTF
CDR3 DNA: TGTGCCAGCAGTCAACAGGGGGCCGCTAACTATGGCTACACCTTC

J gene: TRBJ2-7
clone size: NA
V gene: TRBV11-2
D gene: TRBD1
CDR3 protein: CASSPRQGYEQYF
CDR3 DNA: TGTGCCAGCAGCCCTCGACAGGGGTACGAGCAGTACTTC

J gene: TRBJ1-2
clone size: NA
V gene: TRBV5-4
D gene: TRBD1
CDR3 protein: CASNSPGTAGGYTF
CDR3 DNA: TGTGCCAGCAACTCGCCCGGGACAGCGGGTGGCTACACCTTC

J gene: TRBJ2-4
clone size: NA
V gene: TRBV5-8
D gene: TRBD1
CDR3 protein: CASSLDRGVAKNIQYF
CDR3 DNA: TGTGCCAGCAGCTTGGACAGGGGAGTAGCCAAAAACATTCAGTACTTC

J gene: TRBJ2-5
clone size: NA
V gene: TRBV6-1
D gene: NA
CDR3 protein: CASSDQGSQETQYF
CDR3 DNA: TGTGCCAGCAGTGACCAGGGAAGCCAAGAGACCCAGTACTTC

J gene: TRBJ2-1
clone size: NA
V gene: TRBV5-1
D gene: NA
CDR3 protein: CASSLVPSSSYNEQFF
CDR3 DNA: TGCGCCAGCAGCTTGGTTCCCAGTAGCTCCTACAATGAGCAGTTCTTC

J gene: TRBJ2-2
clone size: NA
V gene: TRBV15
D gene: TRBD2
CDR3 protein: CATSRDGSGTVTGELFF
CDR3 DNA: TGTGCCACCAGCAGAGATGGGAGCGGGACGGTTACCGGGGAGCTGTTTTTT

J gene: TRBJ1-4
clone size: NA
V gene: TRBV19
D gene: NA
CDR3 protein: CASSIGGGATNEKLFF
CDR3 DNA: TGTGCCAGTAGTATTGGTGGCGGAGCAACTAATGAAAAACTGTTTTTT

J gene: TRBJ2-1
clone size: NA
V gene: TRBV9
D gene: TRBD2
CDR3 protein: CASSPQRLAGVLIGNEQFF
CDR3 DNA: TGTGCCAGCAGCCCCCAACGACTAGCGGGAGTTCTTATCGGCAATGAGCAGTTCTTC

J gene: TRBJ2-7
clone size: NA
V gene: TRBV18
D gene: NA
CDR3 protein: CASSPVQGSGEQYF
CDR3 DNA: TGTGCCAGCTCTCCGGTACAGGGAAGTGGCGAGCAGTACTTC

J gene: TRBJ2-1
clone size: NA
V gene: TRBV19
D gene: NA
CDR3 protein: CASSRRTVNNEQFF
CDR3 DNA: TGTGCCAGTAGTAGGCGGACAGTTAACAATGAGCAGTTCTTC

J gene: TRBJ2-2
clone size: NA
V gene: TRBV11-3
D gene: NA
CDR3 protein: CASSKGDRTGELFF
CDR3 DNA: TGTGCCAGCAGCAAGGGAGATCGCACCGGGGAGCTGTTTTTT

J gene: TRBJ1-2
clone size: NA
V gene: TRBV7-8
D gene: TRBD1
CDR3 protein: CASSSGTGRNNYGYTF
CDR3 DNA: TGTGCCAGCAGCTCTGGGACAGGGCGCAATAACTATGGCTACACCTTC